Presented here are 11 T cell receptor beta chains from one specimen sequenced in a study of human T cells and chemical hapten exposure. As for time point: patch test 1, 2 weeks after DPC sensitization. Stated treatment: therapeutic diphenylcyclopropenone sensitization with weekly scalp DPC. Each CDR3 protein gets one entry after TCRdb re-called the RACE reads with MiXCR. Among around 120,000 distinct CDR3 sequences listed, approximately 10% were seen once. The input for sequencing was whole blood, taken in connection with sensitization to the hapten diphenylcyclopropenone (DPC). These receptors came from a woman between 35 and 50 years old with alopecia areata. Some clones in this sample may be carry-over from other donors' samples.

A few counts support this clonotype. The chain uses TRBV9 and TRBJ1-4; D gene ambiguous. V dropped 8 bases and J dropped 5 bases, with 19 bases sitting between them. In germline, CDR1 is SGDLS, CDR2 YYNGEE. The CDR3 consists of 15 residues. CDR3 nucleotide sequence: TGTGCCAGAACCCATTCGGGAGCGAGGAATGAAAAACTGTTTTTT. This gives the protein CARTHSGARNEKLFF.

This clonotype appeared many times. The V and J genes are TRBV7-9 and TRBJ2-1; D unclear. The germline V gene encodes CDR1 SEHNR and CDR2 FQNEAQ (reference sequence). V was pared by 6 bases and J by 0 bases, with 15 bases between. The CDR3 is 16 amino acids. CDR3 amino acids: CASRPGISSSYNEQFF. For the CDR3, the DNA is TGTGCCAGCAGGCCTGGGATTTCGAGCTCCTACAATGAGCAGTTCTTC.

The V call is TRBV28, the J call TRBJ2-5; D is tentatively TRBD1 or TRBD2 (5 bases each). Trimming stripped 3 bases from V and 7 bases from J, with 9 bases between. This CDR3 is 12 amino acids long. Germline V gene data show CDR1 as MDHEN and CDR2 as SYDVKM. Written as DNA, the CDR3 is TGTGCCAGCAGTTTGGGGGAGATGACCCAGTACTTC. This codes for CASSLGEMTQYF.

This clonotype was seen repeatedly, ten times or more. V is TRBV28 and J is TRBJ2-7; a weak D match, TRBD2 (7 bases). V was trimmed by 6 bases and J by 2 bases, leaving 17 bases between them. Germline V CDR1 and CDR2: MDHEN, SYDVKM. The CDR3 extends over 15 amino acids. The CDR3 loop reads CASSYGGAQTYEQYF. The CDR3 region has the DNA TGTGCCAGCAGCTATGGGGGGGCGCAGACCTACGAGCAGTACTTC.

This clonotype has only a few counts. CDR3 sequence: CASSRDYNEQFF. As DNA, the CDR3 is TGTGCCAGTAGTAGAGACTACAATGAGCAGTTCTTC. This chain joins TRBV19 and TRBJ2-1, with D hard to call. In germline, CDR1 is LNHDA, CDR2 SQIVND (reference sequence). This CDR3 spans 12 amino acids. V shed 4 bases and J shed 3 bases, with 4 bases lying between them.

This clonotype was recorded many times. This sequence joins TRBV5-6 and TRBJ1-5; D gene ambiguous. This CDR3 contains 14 residues. Between the trimmed V and J ends, which lost 4 bases and 9 bases, there was a span of 17 bases. Germline assignment: CDR1 SGHDT and CDR2 YYEEEE. The chain's CDR3 is CASSSRAPGSPQHF. The CDR3 DNA reads TGTGCCAGCAGCAGCCGGGCCCCGGGGTCGCCCCAGCATTTT.

V gene TRBV20-1 combines with J gene TRBJ2-1; D tentatively reads TRBD1 or TRBD2 (6 bases each). The germline V gene has CDR1 DFQATT and CDR2 SNEGSKA (reference sequence). Trimming stripped 4 bases from V and 3 bases from J, with 16 bases between. CDR3 length: 15 residues. The DNA for the CDR3 is TGCAGTGCTAAGGCGAGGGGGGTTTTCTACAATGAGCAGTTCTTC. Protein: CSAKARGVFYNEQFF.

The chain joins TRBV28 to TRBJ2-7; 10 positions agree with TRBD1. CDR3 length equals 15 residues. With V trimmed by 5 bases and J by 5 bases, 9 bases remained unmatched. CDR1 MDHEN and CDR2 SYDVKM come from the germline V gene. The CDR3 bases are TGTGCCAGCAGTACCCCCGGGACAGGGGCCCACGAGCAGTACTTC. Its protein product is CASSTPGTGAHEQYF.

V is TRBV27 and J is TRBJ2-1; the D gene could be TRBD1 or TRBD2 (5 bases each). The V end lost 6 bases, the J end lost 0 bases, and 12 bases lay between the germline ends. The CDR3 runs to 15 residues. The germline CDR1 and CDR2 sequences are MNHEY and SMNVEV (reference sequence). The CDR3 sequence is CASRLGALSYNEQFF. The CDR3 DNA follows: TGTGCCAGCAGGCTCGGGGCCCTCTCCTACAATGAGCAGTTCTTC.

This clonotype has at least ten counts. The CDR3 DNA reads as TGTGCCAGCAGTTCATCTGGCGGGAGGGCCCAGTTGTACTTC. This translates into CASSSSGGRAQLYF. The rearrangement uses TRBV28 and TRBJ2-7; TRBD2 agrees at 9 bases. This CDR3 has 14 amino acids. Losses at the gene ends were 4 bases for V and 12 bases for J; bases not matched to a gene: 13. Germline loops: CDR1 MDHEN, CDR2 SYDVKM.

On this clonotype: This could be a read error, since a much larger clone is one nucleotide away. The V and J genes are TRBV6-2 or TRBV6-3 and TRBJ1-2; perhaps TRBD1 as D (5 bases). In germline, CDR1 is MNHEY, CDR2 SVGEGT. V lost 6 bases, J lost 7 bases, and 18 bases lay in between. The CDR3 extends over 14 amino acids. The CDR3 protein is CASSSQEGRGGYTF. DNA for the CDR3: TGTGCCAGCAGCTCCCAGGAGGGGCGAGGTGGCTACACCTTC.